The present TCR beta chain was sequenced within a study of shared clonotypes between healthy human individuals. Study-level points and caveats: Investigators expected sequencing depth to affect clonotype sharing among donors.

Clones were read by immunoSEQ multiplex PCR, and TCRdb kept only the in-frame ones, dropping some. The sample shows approximately 340,000 clones, less than 75% of them seen only once. Points on this clone: No antigen is known for it.

Deletions cut 2 bases from V and 6 bases from J, with 14 bases between. Germline V lookup: CDR1 MRHNA, CDR2 SNTAGT. CDR3 length: 15 residues. V usage is TRBV6-4 and J usage is TRBJ2-1; tentatively, D is TRBD2 (6 bases). The clonotype comes from a man aged 30-40 years in good health. Sequenced input: memory CD4+ T cells sorted from blood. Indicated subset: CD45RA-negative fraction. The CDR3 here is CASSDPLLAPNEQFF. DNA for the CDR3: TGTGCCAGCAGTGACCCCCTCCTAGCGCCCAATGAGCAGTTCTTC.